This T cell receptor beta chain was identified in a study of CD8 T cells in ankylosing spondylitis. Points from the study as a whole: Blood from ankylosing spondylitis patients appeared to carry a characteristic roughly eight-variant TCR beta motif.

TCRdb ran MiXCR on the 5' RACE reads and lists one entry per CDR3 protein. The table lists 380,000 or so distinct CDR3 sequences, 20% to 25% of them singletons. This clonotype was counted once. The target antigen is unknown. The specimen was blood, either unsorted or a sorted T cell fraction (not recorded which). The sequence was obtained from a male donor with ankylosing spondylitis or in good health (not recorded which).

The CDR3 region is CASSQDTDVGETQYF. The CDR3, as DNA: TGTGCCAGCAGCCAAGATACAGACGTGGGAGAGACCCAGTACTTC. This rearrangement joins TRBV3-1 to TRBJ2-5; unclear D gene. The CDR3 extends over 15 amino acids. With 0 bases removed from V and 4 bases from J, the gap between germline ends came to 12 bases. Germline CDR1 is LGHDT and CDR2 is YNNKEL (reference sequence).